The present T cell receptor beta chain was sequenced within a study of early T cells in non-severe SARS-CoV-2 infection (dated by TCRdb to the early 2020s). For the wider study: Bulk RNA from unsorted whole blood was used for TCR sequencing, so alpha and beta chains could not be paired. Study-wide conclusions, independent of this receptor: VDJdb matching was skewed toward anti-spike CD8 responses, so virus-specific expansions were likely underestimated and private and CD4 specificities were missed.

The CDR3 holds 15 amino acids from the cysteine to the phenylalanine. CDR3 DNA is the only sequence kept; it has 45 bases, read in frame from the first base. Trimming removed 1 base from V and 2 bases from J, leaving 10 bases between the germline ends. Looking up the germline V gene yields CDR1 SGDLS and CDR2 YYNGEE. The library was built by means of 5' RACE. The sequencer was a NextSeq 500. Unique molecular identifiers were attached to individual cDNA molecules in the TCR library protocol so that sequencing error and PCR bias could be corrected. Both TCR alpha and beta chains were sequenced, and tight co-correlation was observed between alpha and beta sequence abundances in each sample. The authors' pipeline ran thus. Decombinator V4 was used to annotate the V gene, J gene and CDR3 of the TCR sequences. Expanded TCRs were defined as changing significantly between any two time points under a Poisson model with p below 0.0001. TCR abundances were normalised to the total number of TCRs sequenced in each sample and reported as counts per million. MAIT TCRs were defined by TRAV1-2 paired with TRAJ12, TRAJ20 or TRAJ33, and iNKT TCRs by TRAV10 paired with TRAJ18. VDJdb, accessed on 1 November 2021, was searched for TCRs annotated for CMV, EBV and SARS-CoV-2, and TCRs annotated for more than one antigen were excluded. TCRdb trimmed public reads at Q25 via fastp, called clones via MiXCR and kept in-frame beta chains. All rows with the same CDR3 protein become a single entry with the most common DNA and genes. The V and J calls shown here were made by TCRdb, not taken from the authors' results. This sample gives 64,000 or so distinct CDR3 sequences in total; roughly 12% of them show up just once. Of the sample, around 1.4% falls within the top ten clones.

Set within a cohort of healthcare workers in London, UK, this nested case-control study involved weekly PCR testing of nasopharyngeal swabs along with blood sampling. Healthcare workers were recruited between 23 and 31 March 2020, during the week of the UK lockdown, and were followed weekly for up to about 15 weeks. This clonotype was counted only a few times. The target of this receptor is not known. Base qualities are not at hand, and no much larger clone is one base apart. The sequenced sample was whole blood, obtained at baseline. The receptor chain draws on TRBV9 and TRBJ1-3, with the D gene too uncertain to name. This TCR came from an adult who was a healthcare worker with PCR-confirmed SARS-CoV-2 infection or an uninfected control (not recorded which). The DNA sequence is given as TGTGCCAGCAGCGTATCACAGTTTGCTGGAAACACCATATATTTT. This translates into CASSVSQFAGNTIYF. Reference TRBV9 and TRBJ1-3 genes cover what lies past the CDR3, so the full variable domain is DSGVTQTPKHLITATGQRVTLRCSPRSGDLSVYWYQQSLDQGLQFLIQYYNGEERAKGNILERFSAQQFPDLHSELNLSSLELGDSALYFCASSVSQFAGNTIYFGEGSWLTVV.